The 10 T cell receptor beta chains presented below share a single source sample, sequenced in a study of CD8+CD57+ T cells in acquired aplastic anemia. Genomic DNA templated the TCR beta VDJ and CDR3 profiling. MiXCR, run by TCRdb on the reads, gives a single entry per CDR3 protein. Of roughly 420,000 distinct CDR3 sequences in the sample, roughly 68% were seen once. The sample consisted of sorted CD4+, CD8+, or CD8+CD57+ T cells (not recorded which) from PBMCs. The receptor set was obtained from a human donor in good health, serving as a control.

This clonotype was observed many times. The chain recombines TRBV7-2 with TRBJ1-6, with a weak D call TRBD1 (6 bases). Trimming left V 7 bases short and J 3 bases short, with 10 bases between. The CDR3 contains 14 residues. Germline assignment: CDR1 SGHTA and CDR2 FQGNSA. The CDR3 DNA reads as TGTGCCAGCACCCTAGGGGGCTATAATTCACCCCTCCACTTT. Its translation: CASTLGGYNSPLHF.

This rearrangement joins TRBV7-2 to TRBJ1-5; the D gene is possibly TRBD1 (6 bases). The end of the DNA is better explained by TRBJ2-3, so the J call may be wrong. Germline CDR1 is SGHTA and CDR2 is FQGNSA. The CDR3 extends over 13 amino acids. CDR3 sequence reads: CASSLPGVDTQYF. CDR3 DNA: TGTGCCAGCAGCTTACCAGGGGTTGATACGCAGTATTTT.

This clonotype was counted only a few times. DNA of the CDR3: TGCGCCAGCAGCCAATCCGACTGGACAGGGGGCGACGAGCAGTACTTC. Its protein is CASSQSDWTGGDEQYF. The rearrangement uses TRBV5-1 and TRBJ2-7; TRBD1 matches 11 bases. The CDR3 loop spans 16 amino acids. Germline CDR1 is SGHRS and CDR2 is YFSETQ. Trimming cost V 4 bases and J 5 bases; bases outside gene matches: 11.

The V call is TRBV19, the J call TRBJ1-4, with TRBD1 matching 8 bases. Unmatched junction bases numbered 10, after V lost 5 bases and J lost 8 bases. This CDR3 has 15 residues. In germline, CDR1 is LNHDA, CDR2 SQIVND (reference sequence). The CDR3 region has the DNA TGTGCCAGTAGTCTCACAGGGGGAATGGACGAAAAACTGTTTTTT. It yields the protein CASSLTGGMDEKLFF.

As for this clonotype: One junction end disagrees with the germline gene, perhaps due to a read error. The V gene is TRBV7-2, the J gene TRBJ2-7; D gene ambiguous. The CDR3 sequence is 13 residues long. Per the germline V gene, CDR1 is SGHTA and CDR2 is FQGNSA. Here the CDR3 DNA reads TGTGCCAGCAGCCAAGCTAACACCGGCAAGCAGTGCTTC. Amino acids: CASSQANTGKQCF.

This clonotype has a count of ten or more. The chain employs TRBV19 and TRBJ1-1; no reliable D call. CDR1 and CDR2 from the germline V gene are LNHDA and SQIVND (reference sequence). Trimming stripped 6 bases from V and 6 bases from J, with 14 bases between. The length of the CDR3 is 13 residues. CDR3 region: CASRLAGGSEAFF. CDR3 DNA: TGTGCCAGTAGACTTGCGGGAGGGTCTGAAGCTTTCTTT.

This clonotype was observed at least ten times. This chain uses TRBV5-6 with TRBJ1-2; 12 nucleotides align to TRBD1. CDR1 is SGHDT, CDR2 YYEEEE, per germline. The V segment lost 0 bases and the J segment 3 bases; nucleotides outside the gene matches: 6. The CDR3 has 17 residues. CDR3 residues: CASSLDPGQGADYGYTF. CDR3 DNA: TGTGCCAGCAGCTTGGACCCGGGACAGGGGGCTGACTATGGCTACACCTTC.

The chain has TRBV5-5 and TRBJ2-1, with a weak D call TRBD2 (7 bases). Germline-derived CDR1 and CDR2 are SGHKS and YYEKEE (reference sequence). V shed 5 bases and J shed 5 bases, with 14 bases lying between them. This CDR3 is 14 amino acids long. CDR3 sequence: CASRGGETNNEQFF. In DNA form, the CDR3 reads TGTGCCAGCAGAGGGGGGGAAACAAACAATGAGCAGTTCTTC. Full variable domain (remainder filled in from reference TRBV5-5 and TRBJ2-1): DAGVTQSPTHLIKTRGQQVTLRCSPISGHKSVSWYQQVLGQGPQFIFQYYEKEERGRGNFPDRFSARQFPNYSSELNVNALLLGDSALYLCASRGGETNNEQFFGPGTRLTVL.

The chain couples TRBV2 to TRBJ2-1, with a possible D match to TRBD2 (6 bases). Germline CDR1 SNHLY, CDR2 FYNNEI. The CDR3 has 15 residues. Trimming shortened V by 11 bases and J by 2 bases, and 19 bases separated the two germline ends. The CDR3 DNA sequence: TGTGCCGGGGGAGTAGCGGCTTCCGCCTACAATGAGCAGTTCTTC. Translating it yields CAGGVAASAYNEQFF.

On this clonotype: No conserved phenylalanine or tryptophan ends this CDR3, so it is likely a read error. This chain connects TRBV7-2 to TRBJ1-4, with D unclear. Germline V gene lookup returns CDR1 SGHTA and CDR2 FQGNSA. There are 11 residues in the CDR3. The CDR3, as DNA: TGTGCCAGCAGCGTGGTGGAAATACTGTTTATT. It encodes CASSVVEILFI.